This is a list of T cell receptor beta chains from one sample in a study of blood T cell repertoires in COVID-19. Method: immunoSEQ multiplex PCR; TCRdb's copy keeps in-frame clones and lacks some. The data hold over 100,000 clones, with around nine tenths observed a single time. The sample comprised peripheral blood. All receptors come from a man aged 35 to 55 with acute or convalescent COVID-19. Both conserved end residues are part of each CDR3. A D gene is named only where the DNA matches it firmly. Clone size appears in some rows only: once, few, many, or a class for an expanded clone.

j_call d_call v_call clone_size cdr3_aa cdr3_nt
TRBJ1-4 NA TRBV5-3 NA CARSRGHNNEKLFF TGTGCCAGAAGTCGCGGACATAACAATGAAAAACTGTTTTTT
TRBJ1-6 TRBD1 TRBV19 NA CASSVTGGEAPLHF TGTGCCAGTAGTGTCACAGGGGGCGAGGCTCCCCTCCACTTT
TRBJ1-3 NA TRBV19 NA CASGQILQLFSGNTIYF TGTGCCAGTGGACAGATTCTACAACTATTCTCTGGAAACACCATATATTTT
TRBJ1-1 TRBD1 TRBV30 NA CAWTLRGMNTEAFF TGTGCCTGGACCCTCAGGGGGATGAACACTGAAGCTTTCTTT
TRBJ1-1 NA TRBV30 NA CAWSVGHYEAFF TGTGCCTGGAGTGTAGGACACTACGAAGCTTTCTTT
TRBJ1-1 TRBD1 TRBV10-3 few CAISLLGGAGTEAFF TGTGCCATCAGCCTCCTAGGGGGCGCGGGCACTGAAGCTTTCTTT
TRBJ2-7 NA TRBV5-1 NA CASSPDGSSYEQYF TGCGCCAGCAGCCCAGACGGGTCCTCCTACGAGCAGTACTTC
TRBJ2-7 TRBD1 TRBV9 NA CASSVDRGLHEQYF TGTGCCAGCAGCGTAGACAGGGGTTTGCACGAGCAGTACTTC
TRBJ1-1 NA TRBV2 NA CASSEALGRDTEAFF TGTGCCAGCAGTGAAGCCCTAGGGCGGGACACTGAAGCTTTCTTT
TRBJ2-1 NA TRBV6-5 NA CATRGVIGEKQFF TGTGCCACACGCGGGGTGATCGGAGAAAAGCAGTTCTTC
TRBJ2-7 NA TRBV2 NA CASQGGPYEQYF TGTGCCAGCCAGGGGGGCCCCTACGAGCAGTACTTC
TRBJ2-1 TRBD1 TRBV9 few CASSATGGAQFF TGTGCCAGCAGCGCCACAGGGGGCGCGCAGTTCTTC
TRBJ2-2 NA TRBV11-1 NA CASSQLRNTGELFF TGTGCCAGCAGCCAACTTCGGAACACCGGGGAGCTGTTTTTT
TRBJ1-2 NA TRBV30 NA CAWEQLRTELYGYTF TGTGCCTGGGAGCAACTTAGGACAGAACTTTATGGCTACACCTTC
TRBJ2-1 TRBD2 TRBV6-1 NA CASSENFEGGLAGAYNEQFF TGTGCCAGCAGTGAAAATTTTGAGGGTGGACTAGCGGGAGCCTACAATGAGCAGTTCTTC
TRBJ2-7 NA TRBV3-1/TRBV3-2 NA CASRAGTYEQYF TGTGCCAGCCGTGCGGGCACCTACGAGCAGTACTTC
TRBJ2-3 TRBD2 TRBV10-2 NA CASGAGGTGRTSGYTDTQYF TGCGCCAGCGGGGCAGGAGGGACAGGCAGGACTAGCGGGTACACAGATACGCAGTATTTT
TRBJ2-5 NA TRBV7-6 NA CASTNLGNVETQYF TGTGCCAGCACCAATCTCGGGAACGTGGAGACCCAGTACTTC
TRBJ2-7 TRBD1 TRBV19 NA CASSEGQAYYEQYF TGTGCCAGTAGTGAGGGACAGGCCTACTACGAGCAGTACTTC
TRBJ2-7 NA TRBV7-8 NA CASSYGTSYEQYF TGTGCCAGCAGCTACGGGACATCCTACGAGCAGTACTTC
TRBJ1-2 NA TRBV29-1 NA CSTDGVYGYTF TGCAGTACGGACGGGGTATATGGCTACACCTTC
TRBJ2-6 NA TRBV7-8 NA CASSLVPRAGSGANVLTF TGTGCCAGCAGCTTAGTTCCAAGGGCGGGGTCTGGGGCCAACGTCCTGACTTTC
TRBJ1-5 NA TRBV7-2 few CASSLQTGLNNQPQHF TGTGCCAGCAGCCTCCAGACAGGATTAAACAATCAGCCCCAGCATTTT
TRBJ1-3 NA TRBV11-2 few CASSENLRSTIYF TGTGCCAGCTCCGAAAATCTAAGGAGCACCATATATTTT
TRBJ2-7 NA TRBV18 NA CASSPRESTYEQYF TGTGCCAGCTCACCCCGGGAGAGTACCTACGAGCAGTACTTC
TRBJ1-6 NA TRBV4-1 few CASSQDGQFNSPLHF TGCGCCAGCAGCCAAGATGGCCAGTTTAATTCACCCCTCCACTTT